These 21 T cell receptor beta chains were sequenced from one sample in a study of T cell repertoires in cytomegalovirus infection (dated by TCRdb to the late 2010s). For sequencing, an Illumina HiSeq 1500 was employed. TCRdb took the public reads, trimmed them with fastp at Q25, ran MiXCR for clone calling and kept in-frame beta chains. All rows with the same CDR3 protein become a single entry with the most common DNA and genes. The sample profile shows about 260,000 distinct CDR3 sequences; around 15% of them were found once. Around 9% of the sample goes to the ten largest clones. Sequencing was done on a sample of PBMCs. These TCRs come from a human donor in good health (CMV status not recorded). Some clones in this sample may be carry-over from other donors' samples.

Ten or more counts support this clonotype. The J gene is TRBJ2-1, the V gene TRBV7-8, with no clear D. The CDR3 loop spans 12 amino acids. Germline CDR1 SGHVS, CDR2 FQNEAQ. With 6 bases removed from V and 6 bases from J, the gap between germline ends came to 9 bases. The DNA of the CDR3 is TGTGCCAGCAGTTCCATCTCCAATGAGCAGTTCTTC. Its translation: CASSSISNEQFF.

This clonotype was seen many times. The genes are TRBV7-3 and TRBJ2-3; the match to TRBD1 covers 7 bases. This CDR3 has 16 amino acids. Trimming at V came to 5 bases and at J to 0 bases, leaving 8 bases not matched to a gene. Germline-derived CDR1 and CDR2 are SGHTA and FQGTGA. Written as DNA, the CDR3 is TGTGCCAGCAGCCTCGGACAGGCCACTAGCACAGATACGCAGTATTTT. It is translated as CASSLGQATSTDTQYF. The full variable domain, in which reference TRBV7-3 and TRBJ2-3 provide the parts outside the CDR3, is GAGVSQTPSNKVTEKGKYVELRCDPISGHTALYWYRQSLGQGPEFLIYFQGTGAADDSGLPNDRFFAVRPEGSVSTLKIQRTERGDSAVYLCASSLGQATSTDTQYFGPGTRLTVL.

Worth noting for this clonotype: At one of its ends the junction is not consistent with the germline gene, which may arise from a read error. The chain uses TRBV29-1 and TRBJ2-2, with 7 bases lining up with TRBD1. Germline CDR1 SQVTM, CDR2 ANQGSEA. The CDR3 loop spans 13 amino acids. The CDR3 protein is CSVARGNAGELFF. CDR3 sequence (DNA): TGCAGCGTTGCCAGGGGGAACGCCGGGGAGCTGTTTTTT.

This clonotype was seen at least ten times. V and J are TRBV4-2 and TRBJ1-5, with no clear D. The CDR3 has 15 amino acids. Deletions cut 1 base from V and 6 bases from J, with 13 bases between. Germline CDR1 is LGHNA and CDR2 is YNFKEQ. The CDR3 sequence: CASSQVPGSGQPQHF. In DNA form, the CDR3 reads TGTGCCAGCAGCCAAGTTCCTGGCAGCGGTCAGCCCCAGCATTTT.

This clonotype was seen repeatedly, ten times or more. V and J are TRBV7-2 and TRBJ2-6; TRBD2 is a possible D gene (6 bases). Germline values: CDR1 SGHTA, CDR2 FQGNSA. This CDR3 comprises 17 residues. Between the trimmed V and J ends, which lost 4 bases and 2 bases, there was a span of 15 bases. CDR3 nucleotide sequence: TGTGCCAGCAGCTCCGCCGGAGGGAGCGCTGGGGCCAACGTCCTGACTTTC. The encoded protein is CASSSAGGSAGANVLTF. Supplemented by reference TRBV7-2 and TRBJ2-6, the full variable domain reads GAGVSQSPSNKVTEKGKDVELRCDPISGHTALYWYRQSLGQGLEFLIYFQGNSAPDKSGLPSDRFSAERTGGSVSTLTIQRTQQEDSAVYLCASSSAGGSAGANVLTFGAGSRLTVL.

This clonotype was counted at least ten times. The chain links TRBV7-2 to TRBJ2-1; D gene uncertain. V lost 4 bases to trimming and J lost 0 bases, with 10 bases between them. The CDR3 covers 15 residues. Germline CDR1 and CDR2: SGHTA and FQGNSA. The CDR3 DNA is TGTGCCAGCAGCTCGACTGCGAGCTCCTACAATGAGCAGTTCTTC. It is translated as CASSSTASSYNEQFF.

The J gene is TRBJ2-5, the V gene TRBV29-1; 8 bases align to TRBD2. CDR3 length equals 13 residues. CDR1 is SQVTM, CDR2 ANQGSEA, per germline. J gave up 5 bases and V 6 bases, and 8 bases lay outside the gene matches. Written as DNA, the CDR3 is TGCAGCGTGGGAGCGGGAGAGGGGGAGACCCAGTACTTC. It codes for CSVGAGEGETQYF.

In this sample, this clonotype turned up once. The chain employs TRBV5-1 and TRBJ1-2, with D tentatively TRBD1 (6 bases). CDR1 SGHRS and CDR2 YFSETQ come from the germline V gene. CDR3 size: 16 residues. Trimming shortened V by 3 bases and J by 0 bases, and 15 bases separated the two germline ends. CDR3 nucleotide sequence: TGCGCCAGCAGCTCTTATTCAGGGGAGGCTAACTATGGCTACACCTTC. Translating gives CASSSYSGEANYGYTF.

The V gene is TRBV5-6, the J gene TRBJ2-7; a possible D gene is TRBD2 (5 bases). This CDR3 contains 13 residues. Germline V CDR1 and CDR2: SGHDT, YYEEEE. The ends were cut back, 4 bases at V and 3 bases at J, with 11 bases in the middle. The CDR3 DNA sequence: TGTGCCAGCAGCCCATGGGGAGACTACGAGCAGTACTTC. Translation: CASSPWGDYEQYF.

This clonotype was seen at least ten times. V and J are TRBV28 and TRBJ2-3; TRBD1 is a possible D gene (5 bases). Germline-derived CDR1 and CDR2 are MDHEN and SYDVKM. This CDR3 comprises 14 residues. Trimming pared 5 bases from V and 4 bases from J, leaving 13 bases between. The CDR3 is CASSSPQGPDTQYF. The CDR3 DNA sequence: TGTGCCAGCAGTAGCCCCCAGGGCCCAGATACGCAGTATTTT.

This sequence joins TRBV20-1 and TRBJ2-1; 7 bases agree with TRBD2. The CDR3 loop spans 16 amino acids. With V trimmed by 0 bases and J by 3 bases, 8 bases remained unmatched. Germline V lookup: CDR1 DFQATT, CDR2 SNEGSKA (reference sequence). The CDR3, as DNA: TGCAGTGCTAGAGATCTTGGGGGGGTCGACTACAATGAGCAGTTCTTC. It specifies CSARDLGGVDYNEQFF.

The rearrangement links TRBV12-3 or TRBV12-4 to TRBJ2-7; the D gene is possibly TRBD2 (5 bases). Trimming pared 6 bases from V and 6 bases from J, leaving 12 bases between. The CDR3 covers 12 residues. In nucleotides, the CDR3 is TGTGCCAGCAGACCTTTACGGGGCGAGCAGTACTTC. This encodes CASRPLRGEQYF.

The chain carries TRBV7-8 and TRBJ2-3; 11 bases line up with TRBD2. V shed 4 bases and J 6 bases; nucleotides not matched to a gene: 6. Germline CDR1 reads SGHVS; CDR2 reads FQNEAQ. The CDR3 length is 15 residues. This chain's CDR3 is CASSSPGLAVDTQYF. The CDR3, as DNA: TGTGCCAGCAGCTCACCGGGACTAGCGGTCGATACGCAGTATTTT.

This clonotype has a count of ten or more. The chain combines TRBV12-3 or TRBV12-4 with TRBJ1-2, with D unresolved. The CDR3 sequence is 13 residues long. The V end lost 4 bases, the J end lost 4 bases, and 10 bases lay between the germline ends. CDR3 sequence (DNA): TGTGCCAGCAGTTCCCCGCCCCTCTATGGCTACACCTTC. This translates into CASSSPPLYGYTF.

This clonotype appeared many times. This chain's CDR3 is CASSLAWSMDEQYF. CDR3 nucleotide sequence: TGTGCCAGCAGCTTAGCCTGGTCCATGGACGAGCAGTACTTC. The chain is built from TRBV7-2 and TRBJ2-7; D not resolved. The V gene's germline CDR1 is SGHTA and CDR2 FQGNSA. Trimming pared 0 bases from V and 5 bases from J, leaving 11 bases between. The CDR3 has 14 residues.

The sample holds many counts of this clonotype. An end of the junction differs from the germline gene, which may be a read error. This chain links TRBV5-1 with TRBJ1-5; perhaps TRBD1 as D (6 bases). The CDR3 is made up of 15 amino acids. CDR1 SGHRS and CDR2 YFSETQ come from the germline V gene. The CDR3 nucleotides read TGTGCCAGCAGCCTAGGGGGGTATAGCAATCAGCCCCAGCATTTT. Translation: CASSLGGYSNQPQHF.

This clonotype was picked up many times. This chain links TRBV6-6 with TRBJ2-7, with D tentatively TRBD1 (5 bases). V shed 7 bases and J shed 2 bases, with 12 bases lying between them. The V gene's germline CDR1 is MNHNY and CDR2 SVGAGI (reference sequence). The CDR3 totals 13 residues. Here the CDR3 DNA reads TGTGCCAGCAAGGGGCCGCAAGCCTACGAGCAGTACTTC. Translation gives CASKGPQAYEQYF.

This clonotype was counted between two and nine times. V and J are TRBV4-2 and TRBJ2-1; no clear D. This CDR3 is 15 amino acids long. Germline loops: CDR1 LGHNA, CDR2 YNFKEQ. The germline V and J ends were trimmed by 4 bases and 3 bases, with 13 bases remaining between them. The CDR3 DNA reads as TGTGCCAGCAGCCCCGAACCGGTTTACTACAATGAGCAGTTCTTC. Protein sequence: CASSPEPVYYNEQFF.

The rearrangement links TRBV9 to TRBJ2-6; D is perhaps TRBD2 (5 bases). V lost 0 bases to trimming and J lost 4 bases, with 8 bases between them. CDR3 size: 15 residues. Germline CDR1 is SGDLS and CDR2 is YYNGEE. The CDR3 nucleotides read TGTGCCAGCAGCGTAGGAGGGAGAGGGGCCAACGTCCTGACTTTC. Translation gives CASSVGGRGANVLTF.

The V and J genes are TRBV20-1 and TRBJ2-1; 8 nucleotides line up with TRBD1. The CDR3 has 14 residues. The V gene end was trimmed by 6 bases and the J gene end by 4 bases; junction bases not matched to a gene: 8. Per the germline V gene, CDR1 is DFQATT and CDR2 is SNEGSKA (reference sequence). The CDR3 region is CSAQGASVYNEQFF. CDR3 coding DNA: TGCAGTGCCCAGGGGGCTAGCGTATACAATGAGCAGTTCTTC.

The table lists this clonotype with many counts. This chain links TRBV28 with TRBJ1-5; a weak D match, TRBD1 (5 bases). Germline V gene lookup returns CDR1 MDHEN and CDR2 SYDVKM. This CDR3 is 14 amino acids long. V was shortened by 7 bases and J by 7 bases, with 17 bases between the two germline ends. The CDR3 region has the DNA TGTGCCAGCACCACGATACGGGGGAACCAGCCCCAGCATTTT. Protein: CASTTIRGNQPQHF. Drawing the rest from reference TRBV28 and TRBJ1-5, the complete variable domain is DVKVTQSSRYLVKRTGEKVFLECVQDMDHENMFWYRQDPGLGLRLIYFSYDVKMKEKGDIPEGYSVSREKKERFSLILESASTNQTSMYLCASTTIRGNQPQHFGDGTRLSIL.